These 10 T cell receptor beta chains were all obtained from the same sample, sequenced in a study of blood T cell repertoires in COVID-19. Clones were read by immunoSEQ multiplex PCR, and TCRdb kept only the in-frame ones, dropping some. The table lists more than 300,000 clones, 88% of them singletons, with roughly 1.2% in the top ten. The specimen was PBMCs or T cells enriched from blood (not recorded which). These receptors were collected from a woman aged 18-30 years who had recovered from COVID-19.

The chain has TRBV11-3 and TRBJ2-3, with TRBD1 matching 11 bases. V lost 2 bases, J lost 4 bases, and 5 bases stayed unmatched. Germline CDR1 and CDR2: SGHNT and YENEEA. CDR3 length: 16 amino acids. CDR3 bases: TGTGCCAGCAGCTTAAACGGACAGGGGGCGGCAGATACGCAGTATTTT. The encoded protein is CASSLNGQGAADTQYF.

J is TRBJ2-7 and V is TRBV3-1 (or the pseudogene TRBV3-2); 8 positions match TRBD2. This CDR3 comprises 18 residues. CDR1 is LGHDT and CDR2 is YNNKEL in the germline V gene (reference sequence). The V segment lost 1 base and the J segment 3 bases; nucleotides outside the gene matches: 14. CDR3 sequence reads: CASSQVMGSGTRFYEQYF. CDR3 bases: TGTGCCAGCAGCCAAGTCATGGGTAGCGGGACTCGATTCTACGAGCAGTACTTC.

The rearrangement uses TRBV9 and TRBJ2-1; 10 positions match TRBD2. The CDR3 runs to 14 residues. V lost 5 bases, J lost 3 bases, and 2 bases stayed unmatched. Germline-derived CDR1 and CDR2 are SGDLS and YYNGEE. CDR3 residues: CASSPSGSYNEQFF. CDR3 in DNA: TGTGCCAGCAGTCCTAGCGGGAGCTACAATGAGCAGTTCTTC. The full variable domain, with the rest looked up from reference TRBV9 and TRBJ2-1, is DSGVTQTPKHLITATGQRVTLRCSPRSGDLSVYWYQQSLDQGLQFLIQYYNGEERAKGNILERFSAQQFPDLHSELNLSSLELGDSALYFCASSPSGSYNEQFFGPGTRLTVL.

The CDR3 loop reads CATSDPQGKRPGELFF. The CDR3 DNA follows: TGTGCCACCAGTGACCCACAGGGGAAGAGGCCCGGGGAGCTGTTTTTT. V is TRBV24-1 and J is TRBJ2-2, with TRBD1 matching over 7 bases. Germline CDR1 and CDR2: KGHDR and SFDVKD. Trimming at V came to 4 bases and at J to 6 bases, leaving 10 bases not matched to a gene. This CDR3 spans 16 amino acids.

The chain uses TRBV27 and TRBJ2-7; 8 nucleotides align to TRBD1. This CDR3 contains 16 residues. The J segment lost 0 bases and the V segment lost 6 bases, leaving 10 bases of the junction unmatched. Germline V lookup: CDR1 MNHEY, CDR2 SMNVEV (reference sequence). CDR3 protein: CASRLRGDRSSYEQYF. In nucleotides, the CDR3 is TGTGCCAGCAGGCTAAGAGGGGACAGGAGCTCCTACGAGCAGTACTTC.

J is TRBJ1-1 and V is TRBV29-1; 7 nucleotides agree with TRBD1. Losses at the gene ends were 7 bases for V and 12 bases for J; bases not matched to a gene: 5. Germline CDR1 and CDR2: SQVTM and ANQGSEA. The CDR3 extends over 9 amino acids. CDR3 in amino acids: CSGTGEPFF. CDR3 DNA sequence: TGCAGCGGTACAGGGGAACCTTTCTTT.

This rearrangement joins TRBV6-2 or TRBV6-3 to TRBJ1-1; TRBD1 matches 9 bases. Looked up from germline, CDR1 is MNHEY and CDR2 is SVGEGT. V lost 2 bases, J lost 11 bases, and 6 bases stayed unmatched. The CDR3 covers 13 residues. This CDR3 is CASSYRDRDQAFF. The CDR3 bases are TGTGCCAGCAGTTACCGGGACAGGGACCAGGCTTTCTTT.

The chain couples TRBV29-1 to TRBJ2-1; perhaps TRBD1 as D (6 bases). The germline gives CDR1 SQVTM, CDR2 ANQGSEA. The ends were cut back, 4 bases at V and 6 bases at J, with 25 bases in the middle. The CDR3 length is 17 residues. CDR3 loop: CSVGGHLTMSRLNEQFF. The CDR3 DNA reads as TGCAGCGTTGGGGGACACCTTACAATGAGCCGGCTCAATGAGCAGTTCTTC.

This clone showed up just once. The CDR3 spells CASKPLGGESPEAFF. The CDR3 nucleotides are TGTGCCAGCAAACCTTTGGGAGGGGAAAGTCCTGAAGCTTTCTTT. This chain uses TRBV6-5 with TRBJ1-1; maybe TRBD1 (5 bases). CDR1 is MNHEY, CDR2 SVGAGI, per germline. With 7 bases removed from V and 6 bases from J, the gap between germline ends came to 21 bases. This CDR3 is built from 15 residues.

The V gene is TRBV7-2, the J gene TRBJ1-1, with a tentative D call TRBD1 (6 bases). Germline CDR1 and CDR2: SGHTA and FQGNSA. The CDR3 contains 14 residues. The V gene lost 4 bases and the J gene lost 7 bases, with 16 bases spanning the gap. The CDR3 DNA reads as TGTGCCAGCAGCTGGGCGGCGGGGGGCGGTGAAGCTTTCTTT. Protein: CASSWAAGGGEAFF.